What follows describes a single TCR beta chain. Under the authors' procedure: The authors estimated nucleated cell counts from reference gene primer amplification. The method was immunoSEQ multiplex PCR; TCRdb's version includes in-frame clones alone and lacks a portion of them. V and J calls plus clone size are reproduced from that table; the DNA served to infer D and trimming. Of roughly 150,000 clones in the sample, 85% to 95% were seen once. The record originates from a study of blood T cell repertoires in COVID-19. Study as a whole: The samples span acute and convalescent COVID-19 from the United States, Italy and Spain. Sample material is recorded as cDNA or gDNA derived from T cells, B-cell-depleted T cells, or PBMCs.

The CDR3 consists of 13 residues. CDR1 and CDR2 (germline): MNHEY, SMNVEV (reference sequence). V was clipped by 6 bases and J by 6 bases; unmatched bases: 2. Sample: peripheral blood. This clonotype was obtained from a woman aged 55-69 years with COVID-19, enrolled during active disease. V gene TRBV27 combines with J gene TRBJ2-1, with 10 bases fitting TRBD2. CDR3 protein: CASSLAGGNEQFF. Here the CDR3 DNA reads TGTGCCAGCAGCTTAGCGGGGGGCAATGAGCAGTTCTTC.